What follows are 21 T cell receptor beta chains derived from one specimen sequenced in a study of T cells after yellow fever vaccination. A single record per CDR3 protein comes from TCRdb applying MiXCR to the 5' RACE reads. Seen here are fewer than 450,000 distinct CDR3 sequences, 7% to 10% observed once, and the top ten hold roughly 18%. Sample: PBMCs, taken around 45 days after the first yellow fever vaccination. These receptors were obtained from a man younger than 30 who received the YFV17D yellow fever vaccine.

This clonotype was picked up many times. The chain links TRBV29-1 to TRBJ1-1; D unclear. Per the germline V gene, CDR1 is SQVTM and CDR2 is ANQGSEA. V was cut by 4 bases and J by 0 bases, with 6 bases left in between. This CDR3 contains 12 residues. DNA of the CDR3: TGCAGCGTTGGGAGCATGAACACTGAAGCTTTCTTT. It codes for CSVGSMNTEAFF.

The chain has TRBV6-5 and TRBJ2-2, with 7 bases lining up with TRBD1. V shed 2 bases, J shed 6 bases, and the junction held 3 bases outside the gene matches. Germline-derived CDR1 and CDR2 are MNHEY and SVGAGI. This CDR3 has 14 residues. The CDR3 DNA reads as TGTGCCAGCAGTTACGGGACAGCGGCCGGGGAGCTGTTTTTT. This codes for CASSYGTAAGELFF.

This clonotype was seen more than once but under ten times. This rearrangement joins TRBV2 to TRBJ1-5; D gene unclear. Germline V gene data show CDR1 as SNHLY and CDR2 as FYNNEI. V shed 6 bases and J shed 5 bases, with 23 bases lying between them. The CDR3 is made up of 17 amino acids. CDR3 sequence reads: CASSPRREGAGYQPQHF. The CDR3 DNA sequence: TGTGCCAGCAGCCCGAGAAGGGAGGGAGCAGGCTATCAGCCCCAGCATTTT.

This clonotype was seen a handful of times. The rearrangement joins TRBV20-1 to TRBJ2-1; 11 nucleotides align to TRBD1. Germline V gene lookup returns CDR1 DFQATT and CDR2 SNEGSKA (reference sequence). The CDR3 loop spans 14 amino acids. V lost 5 bases to trimming and J lost 9 bases; unmatched junction nucleotides: 9. The CDR3 is CSARRDRGFTEQFF. The CDR3 coding sequence is TGCAGTGCTCGCCGGGACAGGGGGTTCACTGAGCAGTTCTTC.

In this sample, this clonotype turned up a few times. The rearrangement joins TRBV20-1 to TRBJ2-3, with 9 bases identical to TRBD2. The V gene's germline CDR1 is DFQATT and CDR2 SNEGSKA (reference sequence). V shed 5 bases, J shed 2 bases, and the junction held 5 bases outside the gene matches. The CDR3 covers 14 residues. CDR3 sequence (DNA): TGCAGTGCTCCGCGGGGGGGCGACACAGATACGCAGTATTTT. Its translation is CSAPRGGDTDTQYF.

A few counts support this clonotype. This chain links TRBV5-1 with TRBJ2-3; D is undetermined. V was shortened by 0 bases and J by 3 bases, with 11 bases between the two germline ends. The CDR3 spans 15 residues. CDR1 is SGHRS and CDR2 is YFSETQ in the germline V gene. The CDR3 sequence: CASSLVALVTDTQYF. CDR3 sequence (DNA): TGCGCCAGCAGCTTGGTGGCTCTCGTTACAGATACGCAGTATTTT.

This clonotype appeared a few times. The CDR3 region is CASSQDPYRETQYF. The CDR3 bases are TGTGCCAGCAGCCAAGATCCCTATCGGGAGACCCAGTACTTC. The rearrangement uses TRBV3-1 and TRBJ2-5, with D unclear. CDR1 and CDR2 (germline): LGHDT, YNNKEL (reference sequence). The V end was cut by 0 bases, the J end by 5 bases, with 10 bases between. The CDR3 covers 14 residues.

The chain carries TRBV6-2 or TRBV6-3 and TRBJ1-1; the D is unclear. Per germline, CDR1 MNHEY and CDR2 SVGEGT. The CDR3 extends over 17 amino acids. With 0 bases removed from V and 1 base from J, the gap between germline ends came to 15 bases. CDR3 DNA sequence: TGTGCCAGCAGTTACTCTCGCCAGGCCGTCGGGAACACTGAAGCTTTCTTT. It translates to CASSYSRQAVGNTEAFF.

The table lists this clonotype with a few counts. The chain couples TRBV7-2 to TRBJ2-5, with 7 bases that match TRBD1. V shed 1 base and J 1 base; nucleotides not matched to a gene: 9. The length of the CDR3 is 17 residues. CDR1 SGHTA and CDR2 FQGNSA come from the germline V gene. CDR3 bases: TGTGCCAGCAGCTTAGGGGGCAGGGGGTCTTTCCAAGAGACCCAGTACTTC. It is translated as CASSLGGRGSFQETQYF. Combining the CDR3 with reference TRBV7-2 and TRBJ2-5 gives the whole variable domain GAGVSQSPSNKVTEKGKDVELRCDPISGHTALYWYRQSLGQGLEFLIYFQGNSAPDKSGLPSDRFSAERTGGSVSTLTIQRTQQEDSAVYLCASSLGGRGSFQETQYFGPGTRLLVL.

There are many counts of this clonotype. J is TRBJ2-1 and V is TRBV7-3; D is possibly TRBD1 or TRBD2 (5 bases each). The CDR3 has 16 amino acids. The ends were cut back, 5 bases at V and 0 bases at J, with 14 bases in the middle. Germline values: CDR1 SGHTA, CDR2 FQGTGA. CDR3: CASSPRVGSSYNEQFF. The DNA of the CDR3 is TGTGCCAGCAGCCCCAGGGTGGGGAGCTCCTACAATGAGCAGTTCTTC.

V is TRBV25-1 and J is TRBJ1-5; 11 positions match TRBD1. Trimming removed 6 bases from V and 7 bases from J; junction bases left unmatched: 5. This CDR3 has 14 residues. Germline CDR1 is MGHDK and CDR2 is SYGVNS. CDR3 residues: CASRDRGLWQPQHF. CDR3 DNA sequence: TGTGCCAGCAGGGACAGGGGGCTGTGGCAGCCCCAGCATTTT.

A few counts support this clonotype. The chain combines TRBV20-1 with TRBJ1-2, with TRBD1 as a possible D gene (6 bases). Trimming took off 5 bases at V and 2 bases at J, with 18 bases between the two ends. Germline V CDR1 and CDR2: DFQATT, SNEGSKA (reference sequence). The CDR3 runs 15 residues. The CDR3 DNA follows: TGCAGTGCTGACAAGAGAGGGGGGCTGAACTATGGCTACACCTTC. Its protein is CSADKRGGLNYGYTF.

This chain uses TRBV7-2 with TRBJ1-1; possible D gene TRBD1, 5 bases. Germline V gene data show CDR1 as SGHTA and CDR2 as FQGNSA. V lost 0 bases, J lost 2 bases, and 10 bases lay in between. The CDR3 has 15 amino acids. The CDR3 region is CASSLAGRANTEAFF. CDR3 bases: TGTGCCAGCAGCTTAGCGGGCAGGGCAAACACTGAAGCTTTCTTT.

This chain uses TRBV25-1 with TRBJ1-6; possibly TRBD1 for D (6 bases). In germline, CDR1 is MGHDK, CDR2 SYGVNS. The CDR3 consists of 15 residues. With 6 bases removed from V and 3 bases from J, the gap between germline ends came to 12 bases. CDR3 residues: CASSQQGGYNSPLHF. DNA for the CDR3: TGTGCCAGCAGCCAACAGGGAGGCTATAATTCACCCCTCCACTTT.

This clonotype was recorded a few times. V is TRBV5-1 and J is TRBJ2-3; 9 positions match TRBD2. V lost 2 bases, J lost 3 bases, and 7 bases stayed unmatched. Germline CDR1 is SGHRS and CDR2 is YFSETQ. This CDR3 comprises 16 residues. The CDR3 sequence: CASSLALGLATDTQYF. The CDR3, as DNA: TGCGCCAGCAGCTTAGCCCTGGGACTAGCAACAGATACGCAGTATTTT.

CDR3 bases: TGCAGCGTAAGACTCTGGAGCTCTGGAAACACCATATATTTT. Translating it yields CSVRLWSSGNTIYF. V usage is TRBV29-1 and J usage is TRBJ1-3; unclear D gene. Germline-derived CDR1 and CDR2 are SQVTM and ANQGSEA. Trimming removed 6 bases at V and 0 bases at J, with 12 bases between. The CDR3 length is 14 residues.

The chain carries TRBV5-1 and TRBJ1-1; no reliable D call. CDR1 and CDR2 (germline): SGHRS, YFSETQ. There are 14 residues in the CDR3. The germline V and J ends were trimmed by 5 bases and 2 bases, with 13 bases remaining between them. The CDR3 region has the DNA TGCGCCAGCAGAATTGGCGGAAGAAACACTGAAGCTTTCTTT. Translating gives CASRIGGRNTEAFF.

The sample holds one count of this clonotype. V and J are TRBV3-1 and TRBJ2-7; D perhaps matches TRBD1 (6 bases). Germline assignment: CDR1 LGHDT and CDR2 YNNKEL (reference sequence). The ends were cut back, 1 base at V and 4 bases at J, with 14 bases in the middle. The CDR3 spans 15 residues. CDR3 region: CASSQVRGIPYEQYF. CDR3 coding DNA: TGTGCCAGCAGCCAAGTTAGGGGGATTCCTTACGAGCAGTACTTC.

This clonotype showed up many times. The chain employs TRBV4-3 and TRBJ2-5, with 8 bases lining up with TRBD2. In germline, CDR1 is LGHNA, CDR2 YSLEER. This CDR3 has 18 amino acids. V trimming: 1 base; J trimming: 4 bases; junction bases outside the gene matches: 14. CDR3 nucleotides: TGCGCCAGCAGCCAAGTGTTTGGCCGGGGGGGTCCGGGAGAGACCCAGTACTTC. Amino acids: CASSQVFGRGGPGETQYF.

This clonotype was seen only a few times. This chain joins TRBV27 and TRBJ2-2; D is unresolved. Germline V gene lookup returns CDR1 MNHEY and CDR2 SMNVEV (reference sequence). The CDR3 has 12 amino acids. The ends were cut back, 5 bases at V and 6 bases at J, with 7 bases in the middle. The CDR3, as DNA: TGTGCCAGCAGTATTTGGTCCGGGGAGCTGTTTTTT. It specifies CASSIWSGELFF.

This clonotype has just a few counts. The CDR3 bases are TGCAGTGCTTTGGACAGATACGAAACACCCCTCCACTTT. Translation: CSALDRYETPLHF. This chain connects TRBV20-1 to TRBJ1-6; D is perhaps TRBD1 (6 bases). This CDR3 has 13 residues. Germline CDR1 DFQATT, CDR2 SNEGSKA (reference sequence). Deletions cut 5 bases from V and 11 bases from J, with 16 bases between.